Given below is one T cell receptor beta chain in context. V shed 0 bases and J 2 bases; nucleotides not matched to a gene: 3. The CDR3 runs to 16 residues. Germline CDR1 is SGHNT and CDR2 is YYREEE (reference sequence). TCRdb re-called the RT-PCR reads with MiXCR, one entry per CDR3 protein. The sample carries more than 200,000 distinct CDR3 sequences, 12% recorded once. The sample is drawn from a study of response to subunit inactivated influenza vaccine. This clonotype originated in a man aged 50 to 60 who received an inactivated influenza vaccine. This chain uses TRBV5-4 with TRBJ2-3, with 10 bases lining up with TRBD2. The sequenced sample was non-naive T cells sorted from PBMCs, obtained approximately 15 days before vaccination. The CDR3 loop reads CASSLGAGGLTDTQYF. In DNA, the CDR3 is TGTGCCAGCAGCTTGGGAGCGGGGGGGCTCACAGATACGCAGTATTTT.